Listed below are T cell receptor beta chains from one sample, sequenced in a study of blood T cell repertoires in COVID-19. The repertoire was sequenced with immunoSEQ multiplex PCR; TCRdb's copy has only in-frame clones and lacks some. This table has about 58,000 clones, approximately 90% appearing once. Sequenced: peripheral blood. Every receptor here comes from a woman in her 70s with active COVID-19. Both conserved end residues are part of each CDR3. Each record gives: J gene, V gene, CDR3 protein.

j_call: TRBJ2-3; v_call: TRBV19; cdr3_aa: CASSIKASTDTQYF
j_call: TRBJ2-1; v_call: TRBV9; cdr3_aa: CASSKLSGNSAYNEQFF
j_call: TRBJ1-2; v_call: TRBV5-6; cdr3_aa: CASRPGGAAFRLYGYTF
j_call: TRBJ2-5; v_call: TRBV7-9; cdr3_aa: CASTRGVQETQYF
j_call: TRBJ1-4; v_call: TRBV7-2; cdr3_aa: CASSLGSRREKLFF
j_call: TRBJ2-1; v_call: TRBV2; cdr3_aa: CASSDYSGSVMRNEQFF
j_call: TRBJ2-3; v_call: TRBV11-2; cdr3_aa: CASSFLDRGADTQYF
j_call: TRBJ2-7; v_call: TRBV9; cdr3_aa: CASSPAGGDEQYF
j_call: TRBJ1-1; v_call: TRBV25-1; cdr3_aa: CASSDRTMNTEAFF
j_call: TRBJ2-1; v_call: TRBV11-3; cdr3_aa: CASSLAWGVNEQFF
j_call: TRBJ1-5; v_call: TRBV30; cdr3_aa: CAWSVWTQGKQPQHF
j_call: TRBJ1-2; v_call: TRBV30; cdr3_aa: CAWGTGGGYTF
j_call: TRBJ1-1; v_call: TRBV6-5; cdr3_aa: CASRQGVNTEAFF
j_call: TRBJ1-1; v_call: TRBV28; cdr3_aa: CASSFIQGAAAEAFF
j_call: TRBJ2-4; v_call: TRBV7-2; cdr3_aa: CASSLSGIAKNIQYF
j_call: TRBJ2-1; v_call: TRBV9; cdr3_aa: CASSVGLGNSYNEQFF
j_call: TRBJ2-1; v_call: TRBV30; cdr3_aa: CAWMLYGSEGYNEQFF
j_call: TRBJ1-1; v_call: TRBV5-5; cdr3_aa: CASSRSGAYTEAFF
j_call: TRBJ2-2; v_call: TRBV7-3; cdr3_aa: CASSLGDRGRGELFF
j_call: TRBJ1-5; v_call: TRBV2; cdr3_aa: CASRGDGGNQPQHF
j_call: TRBJ2-5; v_call: TRBV7-3; cdr3_aa: CASSLERGETQYF
j_call: TRBJ1-1; v_call: TRBV28; cdr3_aa: CASRNTEAFF
j_call: TRBJ1-2; v_call: TRBV24-1; cdr3_aa: CATARTGVNYGYTF
j_call: TRBJ1-1; v_call: TRBV27; cdr3_aa: CASSVDSITTEAFF
j_call: TRBJ2-6; v_call: TRBV7-8; cdr3_aa: CASSLVGRGRSGANVLTF
j_call: TRBJ1-1; v_call: TRBV19; cdr3_aa: CASSQGAEAFF
j_call: TRBJ2-1; v_call: TRBV2; cdr3_aa: CASSRDLAKQFF
j_call: TRBJ2-7; v_call: TRBV7-9; cdr3_aa: CASSLGRGQGSYEQYF
j_call: TRBJ2-7; v_call: TRBV27; cdr3_aa: CASSLNAAARLYEQYF
j_call: TRBJ2-7; v_call: TRBV18; cdr3_aa: CASSATGKQYF
j_call: TRBJ2-5; v_call: TRBV15; cdr3_aa: CATSRADRGKETQYF
j_call: TRBJ1-2; v_call: TRBV7-8; cdr3_aa: CASSMVGGEDGYTF
j_call: TRBJ2-7; v_call: TRBV15; cdr3_aa: CATSRGQAPAYEQYF
j_call: TRBJ2-7; v_call: TRBV6-1; cdr3_aa: CASSEHGGGQYHYEQYF
j_call: TRBJ2-1; v_call: TRBV9; cdr3_aa: CASSVRGEQFF
j_call: TRBJ1-2; v_call: TRBV28; cdr3_aa: CASSRRPGQGAKGYGYTF
j_call: TRBJ2-1; v_call: TRBV9; cdr3_aa: CASSSNLAGGQGNEQFF
j_call: TRBJ1-4; v_call: TRBV3-1/TRBV3-2; cdr3_aa: CASSRRTGTYEKLFF
j_call: TRBJ2-1; v_call: TRBV9; cdr3_aa: CASSAGESSYNEQFF
j_call: TRBJ2-3; v_call: TRBV9; cdr3_aa: CASSGGTGSTDTQYF
j_call: TRBJ2-7; v_call: TRBV4-1; cdr3_aa: CASSQDVNRDRGFNEQYF
j_call: TRBJ2-1; v_call: TRBV27; cdr3_aa: CASSRQGGNTYNEQFF
j_call: TRBJ1-2; v_call: TRBV18; cdr3_aa: CASSPREQDGYTF
j_call: TRBJ1-2; v_call: TRBV28; cdr3_aa: CASSLAGGLGYTF
j_call: TRBJ1-3; v_call: TRBV21-1; cdr3_aa: CASSKPRGQIRPGNTIYF
j_call: TRBJ2-7; v_call: TRBV5-1; cdr3_aa: CASSGQGQSRNEQYF
j_call: TRBJ2-5; v_call: TRBV6-5; cdr3_aa: CASRRGGAGETQYF
j_call: TRBJ1-2; v_call: TRBV29-1; cdr3_aa: CCGEGGYGYTF
j_call: TRBJ1-2; v_call: TRBV18; cdr3_aa: CASSPGADYGYTF
j_call: TRBJ2-1; v_call: TRBV5-1; cdr3_aa: CASSPRTSGIYNEQFF
j_call: TRBJ2-3; v_call: TRBV12-3/TRBV12-4; cdr3_aa: CASSLAGLNWQYF
j_call: TRBJ1-1; v_call: TRBV2; cdr3_aa: CASSPEVGTEAFF
j_call: TRBJ1-4; v_call: TRBV2; cdr3_aa: CASSEMGPPDEKLFF
j_call: TRBJ2-7; v_call: TRBV5-5; cdr3_aa: CASSSRDEQYF
j_call: TRBJ2-3; v_call: TRBV5-4; cdr3_aa: CASSLTSGRDTQYF
j_call: TRBJ1-5; v_call: TRBV2; cdr3_aa: CASQDRPRFSNQPQHF